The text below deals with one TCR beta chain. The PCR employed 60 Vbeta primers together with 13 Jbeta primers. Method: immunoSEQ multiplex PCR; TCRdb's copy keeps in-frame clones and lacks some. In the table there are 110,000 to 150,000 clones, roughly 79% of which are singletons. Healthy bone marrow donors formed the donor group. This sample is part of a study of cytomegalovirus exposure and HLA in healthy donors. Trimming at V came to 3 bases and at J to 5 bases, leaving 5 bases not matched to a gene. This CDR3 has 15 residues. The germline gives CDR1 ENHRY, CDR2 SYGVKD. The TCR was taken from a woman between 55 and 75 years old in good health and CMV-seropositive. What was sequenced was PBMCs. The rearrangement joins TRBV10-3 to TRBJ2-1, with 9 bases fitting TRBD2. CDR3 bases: TGTGCCATCAGTGACCCCGGGACTAGCAACAATGAGCAGTTCTTC. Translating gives CAISDPGTSNNEQFF.